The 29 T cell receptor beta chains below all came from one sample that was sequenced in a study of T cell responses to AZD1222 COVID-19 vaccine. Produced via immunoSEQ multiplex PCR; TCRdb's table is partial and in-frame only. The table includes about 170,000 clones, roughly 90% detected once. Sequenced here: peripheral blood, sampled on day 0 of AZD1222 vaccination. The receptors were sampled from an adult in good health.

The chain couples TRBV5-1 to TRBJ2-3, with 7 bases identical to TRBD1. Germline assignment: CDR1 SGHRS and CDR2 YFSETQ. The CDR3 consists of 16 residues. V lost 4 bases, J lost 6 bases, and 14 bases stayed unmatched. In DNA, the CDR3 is TGCGCCAGCAGCCCAGGCAGGACAGGCGGGTTTGATACGCAGTATTTT. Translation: CASSPGRTGGFDTQYF.

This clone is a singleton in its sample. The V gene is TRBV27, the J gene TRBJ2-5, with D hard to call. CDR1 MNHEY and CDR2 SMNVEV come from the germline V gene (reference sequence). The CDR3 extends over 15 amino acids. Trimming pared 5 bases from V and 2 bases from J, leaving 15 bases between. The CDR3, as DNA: TGTGCCAGCAGTCCCTACATTTACAGTCAAGAGACCCAGTACTTC. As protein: CASSPYIYSQETQYF.

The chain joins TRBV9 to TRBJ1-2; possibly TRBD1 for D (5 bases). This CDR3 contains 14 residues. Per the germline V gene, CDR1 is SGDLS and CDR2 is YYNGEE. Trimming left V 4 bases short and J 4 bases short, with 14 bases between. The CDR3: CASSSTGTLYGYTF. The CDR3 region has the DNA TGTGCCAGCAGCTCCACCGGGACTCTCTATGGCTACACCTTC.

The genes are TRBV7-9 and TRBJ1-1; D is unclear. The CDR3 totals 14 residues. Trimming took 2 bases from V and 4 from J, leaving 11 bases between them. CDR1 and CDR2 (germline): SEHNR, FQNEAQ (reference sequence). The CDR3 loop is CASSLHEWGTEAFF. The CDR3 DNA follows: TGTGCCAGCAGCTTACATGAATGGGGCACTGAAGCTTTCTTT.

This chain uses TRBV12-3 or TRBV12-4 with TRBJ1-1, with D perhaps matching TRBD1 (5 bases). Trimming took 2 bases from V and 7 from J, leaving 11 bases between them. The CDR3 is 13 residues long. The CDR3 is CASSLIRRGEAFF. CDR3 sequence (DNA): TGTGCCAGCAGTTTAATTCGGAGGGGTGAAGCTTTCTTT.

The CDR3 sequence: CASSYEQLSTDTQYF. CDR3 bases: TGTGCCAGCAGCTATGAACAGCTAAGCACAGATACGCAGTATTTT. The chain links TRBV7-2 to TRBJ2-3; no clear D. CDR1 SGHTA and CDR2 FQGNSA come from the germline V gene. CDR3 size: 15 residues. Trimming pared 4 bases from V and 0 bases from J, leaving 11 bases between.

The CDR3 DNA is TGTGCCAGCAGTCCTAGGGCAGGAAACTTTTATGGCTACACCTTC. It specifies CASSPRAGNFYGYTF. The V gene is TRBV27, the J gene TRBJ1-2, with D unclear. The germline CDR1 and CDR2 sequences are MNHEY and SMNVEV (reference sequence). The germline V and J ends were trimmed by 5 bases and 5 bases, with 18 bases remaining between them. This CDR3 has 15 amino acids.

CDR3 sequence (DNA): TGTGCCAGCAGTTTGAAAGCTGGGGCCAACGTCCTGACTTTC. Translation: CASSLKAGANVLTF. The chain couples TRBV27 to TRBJ2-6; no definite D call. Per the germline V gene, CDR1 is MNHEY and CDR2 is SMNVEV (reference sequence). This CDR3 region has 14 residues. V was pared by 3 bases and J by 2 bases, with 5 bases between.

The CDR3 loop is CASSSRSQGRNTEAFF. CDR3 in DNA: TGTGCCAGCAGCTCAAGGTCACAGGGTCGGAACACTGAAGCTTTCTTT. V usage is TRBV7-2 and J usage is TRBJ1-1, with D perhaps TRBD1 (6 bases). Germline loops: CDR1 SGHTA, CDR2 FQGNSA. This CDR3 is 16 amino acids long. Deletions cut 4 bases from V and 1 base from J, with 16 bases between.

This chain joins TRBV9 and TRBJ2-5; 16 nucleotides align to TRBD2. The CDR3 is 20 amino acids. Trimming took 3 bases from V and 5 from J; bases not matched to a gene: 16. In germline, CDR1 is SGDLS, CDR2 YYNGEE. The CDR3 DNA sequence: TGTGCCAGCAGCGCCCCAGGGACTAGCGGGAGGGTGGGGCAATCGGAGACCCAGTACTTC. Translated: CASSAPGTSGRVGQSETQYF.

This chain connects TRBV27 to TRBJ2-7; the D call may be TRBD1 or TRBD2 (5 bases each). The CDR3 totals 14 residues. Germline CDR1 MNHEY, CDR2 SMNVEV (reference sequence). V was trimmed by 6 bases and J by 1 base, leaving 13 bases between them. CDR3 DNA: TGTGCCAGCAGCGGGACCGGGCTGTCCTACGAGCAGTACTTC. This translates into CASSGTGLSYEQYF.

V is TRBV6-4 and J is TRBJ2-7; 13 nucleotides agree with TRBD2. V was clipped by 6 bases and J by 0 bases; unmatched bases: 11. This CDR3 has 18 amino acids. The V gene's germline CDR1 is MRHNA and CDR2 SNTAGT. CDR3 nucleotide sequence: TGTGCCAGCAGGACGAAAGGGACTAGCGGGAACCGCTCCTACGAGCAGTACTTC. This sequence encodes CASRTKGTSGNRSYEQYF.

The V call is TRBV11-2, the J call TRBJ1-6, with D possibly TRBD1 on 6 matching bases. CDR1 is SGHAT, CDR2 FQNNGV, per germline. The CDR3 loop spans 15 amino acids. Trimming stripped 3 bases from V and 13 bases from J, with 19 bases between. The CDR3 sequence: CASSFSGAPGDPLHF. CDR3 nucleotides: TGTGCCAGCAGCTTTTCAGGGGCCCCGGGGGATCCCCTCCACTTT.

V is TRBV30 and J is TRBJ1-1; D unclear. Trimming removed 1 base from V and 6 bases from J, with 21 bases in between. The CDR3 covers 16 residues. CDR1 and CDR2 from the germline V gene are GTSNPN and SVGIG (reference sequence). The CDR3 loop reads CAWSAIGAPLGAEAFF. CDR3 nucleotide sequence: TGTGCCTGGAGTGCTATAGGAGCCCCCTTGGGCGCTGAAGCTTTCTTT.

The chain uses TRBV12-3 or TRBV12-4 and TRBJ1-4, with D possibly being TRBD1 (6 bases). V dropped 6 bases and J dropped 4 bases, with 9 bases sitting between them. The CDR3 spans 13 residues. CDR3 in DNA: TGTGCCAGCAGGGACAGATATAATGAAAAACTGTTTTTT. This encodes CASRDRYNEKLFF.

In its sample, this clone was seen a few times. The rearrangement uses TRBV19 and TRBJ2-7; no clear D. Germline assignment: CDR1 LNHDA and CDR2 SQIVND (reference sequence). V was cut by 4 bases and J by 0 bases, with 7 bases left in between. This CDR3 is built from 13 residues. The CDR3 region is CASSNLFSYEQYF. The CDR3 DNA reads TGTGCCAGTAGTAACCTCTTCTCCTACGAGCAGTACTTC.

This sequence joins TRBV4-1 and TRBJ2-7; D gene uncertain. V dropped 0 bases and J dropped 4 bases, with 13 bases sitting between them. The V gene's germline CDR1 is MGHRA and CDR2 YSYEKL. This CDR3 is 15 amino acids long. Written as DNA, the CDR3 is TGCGCCAGCAGCCAAGACCCAGCCCCCCTTTACGAGCAGTACTTC. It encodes CASSQDPAPLYEQYF.

The CDR3 DNA reads TGTGCCAGCAGTTCCTGGGGGGCCTACGAGCAGTACTTC. It yields the protein CASSSWGAYEQYF. The gene calls are TRBV6-5 and TRBJ2-7; a weak D match, TRBD2 (6 bases). There are 13 residues in the CDR3. Per the germline V gene, CDR1 is MNHEY and CDR2 is SVGAGI. Deletions cut 4 bases from V and 2 bases from J, with 9 bases between.

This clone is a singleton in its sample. CDR3 in amino acids: CASNPDRGIYGYTF. As DNA, the CDR3 is TGTGCCAGCAACCCGGACAGGGGGATCTATGGCTACACCTTC. The gene calls are TRBV28 and TRBJ1-2; 10 nucleotides line up with TRBD1. The CDR3 has 14 amino acids. The germline CDR1 and CDR2 sequences are MDHEN and SYDVKM. The J segment lost 4 bases and the V segment lost 7 bases, leaving 6 bases of the junction unmatched.

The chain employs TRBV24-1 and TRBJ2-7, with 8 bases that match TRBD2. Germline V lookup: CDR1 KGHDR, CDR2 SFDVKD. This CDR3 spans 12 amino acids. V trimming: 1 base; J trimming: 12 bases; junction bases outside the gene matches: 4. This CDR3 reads CATSDFGGRRYF. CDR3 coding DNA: TGTGCCACCAGTGATTTCGGCGGGAGGCGGTACTTC.

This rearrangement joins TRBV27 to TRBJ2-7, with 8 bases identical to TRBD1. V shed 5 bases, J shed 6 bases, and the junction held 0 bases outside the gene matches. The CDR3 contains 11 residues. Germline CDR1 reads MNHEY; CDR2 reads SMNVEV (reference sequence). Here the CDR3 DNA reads TGTGCCAGCAGTACAGGGGGCGAGCAGTACTTC. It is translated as CASSTGGEQYF.

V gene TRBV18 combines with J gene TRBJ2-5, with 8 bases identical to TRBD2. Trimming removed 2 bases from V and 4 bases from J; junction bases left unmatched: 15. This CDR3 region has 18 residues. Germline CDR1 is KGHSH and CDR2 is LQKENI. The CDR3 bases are TGTGCCAGCTCACCATCCCAAACGGGAGGGACGTCTCGAGAGACCCAGTACTTC. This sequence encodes CASSPSQTGGTSRETQYF. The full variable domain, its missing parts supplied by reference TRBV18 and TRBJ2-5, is NAGVMQNPRHLVRRRGQEARLRCSPMKGHSHVYWYRQLPEEGLKFMVYLQKENIIDESGMPKERFSAEFPKEGPSILRIQQVVRGDSAAYFCASSPSQTGGTSRETQYFGPGTRLLVL.

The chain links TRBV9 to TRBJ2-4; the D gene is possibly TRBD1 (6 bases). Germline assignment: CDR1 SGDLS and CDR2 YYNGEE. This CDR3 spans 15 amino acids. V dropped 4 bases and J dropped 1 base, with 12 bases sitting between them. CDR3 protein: CASSKTGTAKNIQYF. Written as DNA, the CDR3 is TGTGCCAGCAGCAAAACAGGGACGGCCAAAAACATTCAGTACTTC.

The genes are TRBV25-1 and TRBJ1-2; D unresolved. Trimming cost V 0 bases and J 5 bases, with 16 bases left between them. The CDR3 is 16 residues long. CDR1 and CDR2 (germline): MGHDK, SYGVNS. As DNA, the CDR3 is TGTGCCAGCAGTGAATACGAGGCCTACTTCCCTTATGGCTACACCTTC. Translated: CASSEYEAYFPYGYTF.

This chain's CDR3 is CASSQVQAGNTIYF. CDR3 sequence (DNA): TGTGCCAGCAGCCAAGTTCAGGCTGGAAACACCATATATTTT. V gene TRBV3-1 (or the pseudogene TRBV3-2) combines with J gene TRBJ1-3; no definite D call. Trimming took off 1 base at V and 2 bases at J, with 6 bases between the two ends. The CDR3 contains 14 residues. Germline V gives CDR1 LGHDT, CDR2 YNNKEL (reference sequence).

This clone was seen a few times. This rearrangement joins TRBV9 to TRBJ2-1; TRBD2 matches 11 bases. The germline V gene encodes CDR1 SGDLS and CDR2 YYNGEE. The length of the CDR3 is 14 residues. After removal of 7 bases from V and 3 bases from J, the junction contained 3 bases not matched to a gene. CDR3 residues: CASQGLADYNEQFF. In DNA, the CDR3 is TGTGCCAGCCAGGGACTAGCGGACTACAATGAGCAGTTCTTC.

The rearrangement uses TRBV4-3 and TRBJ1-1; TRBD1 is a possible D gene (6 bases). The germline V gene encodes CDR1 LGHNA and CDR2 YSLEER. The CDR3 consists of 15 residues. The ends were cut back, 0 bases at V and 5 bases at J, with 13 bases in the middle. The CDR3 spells CASSQDLQGVTEAFF. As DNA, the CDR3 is TGCGCCAGCAGCCAAGACCTACAGGGAGTAACTGAAGCTTTCTTT.

The CDR3 spells CASSTDLVSYNEQFF. The CDR3 bases are TGCGCCAGCAGCACCGATCTCGTCTCCTACAATGAGCAGTTCTTC. This chain uses TRBV5-1 with TRBJ2-1, with D uncertain. Between the trimmed V and J ends, which lost 4 bases and 0 bases, there was a span of 11 bases. Germline CDR1 and CDR2: SGHRS and YFSETQ. This CDR3 has 15 amino acids.

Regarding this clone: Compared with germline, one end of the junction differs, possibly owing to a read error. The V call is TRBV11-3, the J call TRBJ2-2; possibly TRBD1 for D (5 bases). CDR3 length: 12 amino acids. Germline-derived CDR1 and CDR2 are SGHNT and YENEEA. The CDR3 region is CASSLRAGELFF. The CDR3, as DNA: TGTGCCAGCAGCCTCAGGGCCGGAGAGCTGTTTTTT. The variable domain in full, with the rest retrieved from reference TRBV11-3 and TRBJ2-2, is EAGVVQSPRYKIIEKKQPVAFWCNPISGHNTLYWYLQNLGQGPELLIRYENEEAVDDSQLPKDRFSAERLKGVDSTLKIQPAELGDSAVYLCASSLRAGELFFGEGSRLTVL.